What follows are 22 T cell receptor beta chains derived from one specimen sequenced in a study of cytomegalovirus exposure and HLA in healthy donors. The PCR employed 60 Vbeta primers together with 13 Jbeta primers. TCRdb's copy holds only in-frame clones and misses some; the assay was immunoSEQ multiplex PCR. The sample lists roughly 150,000 clones, approximately 78% occurring once. The sequencing input was PBMCs. Every receptor here comes from a woman aged 18-29 years in good health and CMV-seronegative.

V and J are TRBV18 and TRBJ1-6, with 7 bases aligning to TRBD1. V shed 10 bases and J 5 bases; nucleotides not matched to a gene: 8. The CDR3 runs to 14 residues. The germline gives CDR1 KGHSH, CDR2 LQKENI. CDR3 amino acids: CATSRDSNNSPLHF. CDR3 DNA: TGTGCCACCTCTCGGGACAGCAATAATTCACCCCTCCACTTT.

CDR3 sequence reads: CASSVGGAKNIQYF. CDR3 nucleotide sequence: TGTGCCAGCAGCGTGGGGGGAGCCAAAAACATTCAGTACTTC. The chain recombines TRBV9 with TRBJ2-4; D might be TRBD2 (6 bases). Germline V gives CDR1 SGDLS, CDR2 YYNGEE. The ends were cut back, 2 bases at V and 0 bases at J, with 6 bases in the middle. The CDR3 length is 14 residues.

This chain links TRBV11-1 with TRBJ2-6; 8 bases line up with TRBD1. Germline CDR1 and CDR2: SGHAT and FQDESV (reference sequence). The length of the CDR3 is 18 residues. The trim removed 5 bases at V and 1 base at J, leaving 10 bases unmatched. The CDR3 sequence is CASSAPIGQGSGANVLTF. Here the CDR3 DNA reads TGTGCCAGCAGCGCACCGATAGGACAGGGTTCTGGGGCCAACGTCCTGACTTTC.

This chain joins TRBV9 and TRBJ1-6; no definite D call. V gave up 4 bases and J gave up 0 bases, with 14 bases separating them. Germline CDR1 SGDLS, CDR2 YYNGEE. The CDR3 loop spans 17 amino acids. The CDR3 region has the DNA TGTGCCAGCAGCTATAGCGTTTGGAGCTCCTATAATTCACCCCTCCACTTT. The encoded protein is CASSYSVWSSYNSPLHF.

The V gene is TRBV5-6, the J gene TRBJ2-5; the D gene is possibly TRBD1 (6 bases). The last part of the DNA fits TRBJ2-7 better; the J call may be wrong. The CDR3 spans 13 residues. Germline CDR1 is SGHDT and CDR2 is YYEEEE. The CDR3 loop reads CASSEQGSHEQYF. The CDR3 bases are TGTGCCAGCAGCGAACAGGGTTCCCACGAGCAGTACTTC.

The V call is TRBV5-1, the J call TRBJ2-3, with 8 bases that match TRBD1. After removal of 2 bases from V and 1 base from J, the junction contained 6 bases not matched to a gene. The CDR3 covers 16 residues. The germline V gene has CDR1 SGHRS and CDR2 YFSETQ. CDR3 region: CASSFAQGAGTDTQYF. CDR3 in DNA: TGCGCCAGCAGCTTCGCTCAGGGGGCAGGCACAGATACGCAGTATTTT.

The CDR3 protein is CASSLTGDQPQHF. CDR3 DNA sequence: TGTGCCAGCAGCTTAACAGGGGATCAGCCCCAGCATTTT. The rearrangement uses TRBV7-3 and TRBJ1-5, with a weak D call TRBD1 (5 bases). The CDR3 has 13 residues. The ends were cut back, 0 bases at V and 5 bases at J, with 5 bases in the middle. Germline CDR1 and CDR2: SGHTA and FQGTGA.

There are a few counts of this clone. The chain carries TRBV13 and TRBJ2-2; 10 bases fit TRBD1. The germline gives CDR1 PRHDT, CDR2 FYEKMQ (reference sequence). Trimming at V came to 6 bases and at J to 3 bases, leaving 1 base not matched to a gene. The CDR3 is made up of 14 amino acids. This CDR3 reads CASRDRGDTGELFF. For the CDR3, the DNA is TGTGCCAGCAGGGACAGGGGGGACACCGGGGAGCTGTTTTTT.

The rearrangement links TRBV27 to TRBJ1-2, with TRBD1 identical over 11 bases. The CDR3 spans 13 residues. In germline, CDR1 is MNHEY, CDR2 SMNVEV (reference sequence). J was trimmed by 6 bases and V by 3 bases; bases with no gene match: 0. The CDR3 nucleotides read TGTGCCAGCAGTTTGGACAGGGGGCATGGCTACACCTTC. It translates to CASSLDRGHGYTF.

The rearrangement links TRBV5-6 to TRBJ1-1; 7 bases are shared with TRBD1. Trimming at V came to 4 bases and at J to 6 bases, leaving 15 bases not matched to a gene. The CDR3 loop spans 16 amino acids. From germline, CDR1 is SGHDT and CDR2 YYEEEE. The CDR3 bases are TGTGCCAGCAGCCGACCCGGTGGGCAGGGGGGCGCTGAAGCTTTCTTT. This gives the protein CASSRPGGQGGAEAFF.

This chain connects TRBV19 to TRBJ2-1; 11 positions agree with TRBD1. J was trimmed by 8 bases and V by 3 bases; bases with no gene match: 6. The CDR3 spans 15 residues. Germline V CDR1 and CDR2: LNHDA, SQIVND (reference sequence). CDR3 coding DNA: TGTGCCAGTAGTATGGACAGGGGGCTTCACGATGAGCAGTTCTTC. Translating it yields CASSMDRGLHDEQFF. The full variable domain, its missing parts supplied by reference TRBV19 and TRBJ2-1, is DGGITQSPKYLFRKEGQNVTLSCEQNLNHDAMYWYRQDPGQGLRLIYYSQIVNDFQKGDIAEGYSVSREKKESFPLTVTSAQKNPTAFYLCASSMDRGLHDEQFFGPGTRLTVL.

The CDR3 coding sequence is TGTGCCAGCAGCTTAATGGGACAGGGGGACCCTGAAGCTTTCTTT. This codes for CASSLMGQGDPEAFF. The chain combines TRBV7-9 with TRBJ1-1, with 11 bases lining up with TRBD1. V dropped 2 bases and J dropped 6; count of bases not matched to a gene: 5. CDR3 length: 15 amino acids. Germline V lookup: CDR1 SEHNR, CDR2 FQNEAQ (reference sequence). Complete variable domain (other parts from reference TRBV7-9 and TRBJ1-1): DTGVSQNPRHKITKRGQNVTFRCDPISEHNRLYWYRQTLGQGPEFLTYFQNEAQLEKSRLLSDRFSAERPKGSFSTLEIQRTEQGDSAMYLCASSLMGQGDPEAFFGQGTRLTVV.

V gene TRBV10-3 combines with J gene TRBJ1-1, with D unclear. V shed 6 bases and J shed 0 bases, with 17 bases lying between them. Germline V gives CDR1 ENHRY, CDR2 SYGVKD. The CDR3 contains 16 residues. The DNA of the CDR3 is TGTGCCATCAGGGGTAAGACTCTTTACATGAACACTGAAGCTTTCTTT. It is translated as CAIRGKTLYMNTEAFF.

There are a few counts of this clone. This chain connects TRBV10-1 to TRBJ2-1; TRBD2 agrees at 8 bases. V lost 5 bases to trimming and J lost 11 bases; unmatched junction nucleotides: 11. The CDR3 contains 14 residues. CDR1 and CDR2 from the germline V gene are WNHNN and SYGVQD (reference sequence). CDR3 DNA sequence: TGCGCCAGCAGTAGCGGGGGACCCGAGGGGCAGCAGTTCTTC. Its protein is CASSSGGPEGQQFF.

The chain uses TRBV29-1 and TRBJ2-3; 7 bases map to TRBD2. The J segment lost 0 bases and the V segment lost 4 bases, leaving 4 bases of the junction unmatched. CDR3 length: 14 amino acids. CDR1 is SQVTM, CDR2 ANQGSEA, per germline. CDR3 in amino acids: CSVGLADSTDTQYF. The CDR3 region has the DNA TGCAGCGTTGGGCTAGCGGATAGCACAGATACGCAGTATTTT.

J is TRBJ2-3 and V is TRBV5-8; 10 bases align to TRBD2. Germline V gives CDR1 SGHTS, CDR2 YDEGEE. This CDR3 has 15 amino acids. With V trimmed by 4 bases and J by 1 base, 3 bases remained unmatched. CDR3 in DNA: TGTGCCAGCAGCCCTGGGACTAGCGGCACAGATACGCAGTATTTT. Amino acid sequence: CASSPGTSGTDTQYF. The whole variable domain, filled in from reference TRBV5-8 and TRBJ2-3, reads EAGVTQSPTHLIKTRGQQATLRCSPISGHTSVYWYQQALGLGLQFLLWYDEGEERNRGNFPPRFSGRQFPNYSSELNVNALELEDSALYLCASSPGTSGTDTQYFGPGTRLTVL.

V gene TRBV7-2 combines with J gene TRBJ2-1; no reliable D call. In germline, CDR1 is SGHTA, CDR2 FQGNSA. V was cut by 7 bases and J by 3 bases, with 10 bases left in between. The CDR3 contains 13 residues. Here the CDR3 reads CASTSWSYNEQFF. CDR3 nucleotides: TGTGCCAGCACCTCTTGGAGCTACAATGAGCAGTTCTTC.

The chain carries TRBV5-6 and TRBJ1-1; D not resolved. CDR1 SGHDT and CDR2 YYEEEE come from the germline V gene. Trimming pared 0 bases from V and 1 base from J, leaving 10 bases between. The CDR3 covers 15 residues. CDR3 amino acids: CASSLGSVRNTEAFF. The CDR3 nucleotides read TGTGCCAGCAGCTTGGGTTCAGTACGGAACACTGAAGCTTTCTTT.

The V gene is TRBV9, the J gene TRBJ2-5; D unresolved. Germline CDR1 and CDR2: SGDLS and YYNGEE. V was shortened by 1 base and J by 4 bases, with 8 bases between the two germline ends. The CDR3 is 13 amino acids. The CDR3 protein is CASSVSPTETQYF. The CDR3 DNA follows: TGTGCCAGCAGCGTAAGCCCAACAGAGACCCAGTACTTC.

The chain couples TRBV5-4 to TRBJ2-5; 7 positions agree with TRBD2. This CDR3 spans 13 amino acids. Losses at the gene ends were 0 bases for V and 5 bases for J; bases not matched to a gene: 1. From germline, CDR1 is SGHNT and CDR2 YYREEE (reference sequence). The CDR3 reads CASSLDGGETQYF. DNA of the CDR3: TGTGCCAGCAGCTTGGACGGGGGGGAGACCCAGTACTTC.

This chain links TRBV2 with TRBJ1-2; D possibly corresponds to TRBD1 (6 bases). The V end was cut by 5 bases, the J end by 0 bases, with 16 bases between. Per germline, CDR1 SNHLY and CDR2 FYNNEI. The CDR3 loop spans 16 amino acids. The CDR3 DNA reads as TGTGCCAGCAGTCAGGGGATAGGGGGGGCTAACTATGGCTACACCTTC. This sequence encodes CASSQGIGGANYGYTF.

This clone was detected a few times. The V call is TRBV7-9, the J call TRBJ1-2; D remains unclear. Trimming pared 7 bases from V and 7 bases from J, leaving 19 bases between. This CDR3 region has 14 residues. Germline CDR1 SEHNR, CDR2 FQNEAQ (reference sequence). CDR3 region: CASTRFETIFGYTF. In DNA, the CDR3 is TGTGCCAGCACCCGTTTTGAGACTATCTTTGGCTACACCTTC.